One and the same sample provided the 14 T cell receptor beta chains below, sequenced in a study of Ad26.COV2.S vaccination and SARS-CoV-2 variants. Noted treatment: about 20 received Ad26.COV2.S at low or high dose, single or two shots; roughly five received placebo; per-sample allocation not given. The samples date from day 63 after the first vaccine or placebo injection. Sequencing used immunoSEQ multiplex PCR; TCRdb keeps in-frame clones, though not all of them. The sample records hundreds of thousands of clones, 86% being singletons. Sequencing used peripheral blood, obtained in a trial of Ad26.COV2.S vaccine versus placebo. These receptors were collected from a person aged 18-60 years who received the Ad26.COV2.S COVID-19 vaccine or a placebo.

This clone was counted once. The V gene is TRBV24-1, the J gene TRBJ2-3, with TRBD1 matching 12 bases. Trimming removed 3 bases from V and 9 bases from J; junction bases left unmatched: 9. The germline gives CDR1 KGHDR, CDR2 SFDVKD. The CDR3 spans 16 residues. CDR3 sequence (DNA): TGTGCCACCAGTGATGGGGGGGGACAGGGGGCGCGAACGCAGTATTTT. Its protein product is CATSDGGGQGARTQYF.

In its sample, this clone was seen once. V gene TRBV11-2 combines with J gene TRBJ1-1, with TRBD1 identical over 9 bases. The ends lost 1 base at V and 4 bases at J; junction bases unmatched: 4. CDR1 and CDR2 from the germline V gene are SGHAT and FQNNGV. This CDR3 has 15 amino acids. The CDR3 DNA reads as TGTGCCAGCAGCTTAGGCAGGACAGGGGTCACTGAAGCTTTCTTT. Its protein product is CASSLGRTGVTEAFF.

The V and J genes are TRBV3-1 (or the pseudogene TRBV3-2) and TRBJ2-2; 9 positions agree with TRBD2. Per the germline V gene, CDR1 is LGHDT and CDR2 is YNNKEL (reference sequence). The CDR3 has 17 residues. V shed 4 bases and J 6 bases; nucleotides not matched to a gene: 12. CDR3 protein: CASSLGRREGSSGELFF. The CDR3 nucleotides read TGTGCCAGCAGCCTGGGTAGGCGGGAGGGCAGTTCCGGGGAGCTGTTTTTT.

The gene calls are TRBV30 and TRBJ1-4; D might be TRBD1 (5 bases). Germline lookup yields CDR1 GTSNPN and CDR2 SVGIG (reference sequence). Trimming removed 8 bases at V and 4 bases at J, with 17 bases between. The CDR3 is 14 residues long. The CDR3 is CAVQLGTYNEKLFF. In nucleotides, the CDR3 is TGTGCCGTTCAACTGGGGACCTATAATGAAAAACTGTTTTTT.

To note about this clone: This same CDR3 is encoded by further DNA sequences in the sample. This CDR3 is CASRGETQYF. In DNA form, the CDR3 reads TGTGCCAGCCGGGGGGAGACCCAGTACTTC. The chain joins TRBV2 to TRBJ2-5; the D gene is possibly TRBD2 (6 bases). CDR3 size: 10 residues. CDR1 is SNHLY, CDR2 FYNNEI, per germline. The V and J ends lost 8 bases and 5 bases respectively, with 6 bases between them.

The chain joins TRBV5-1 to TRBJ1-5; D call uncertain. Germline-derived CDR1 and CDR2 are SGHRS and YFSETQ. The CDR3 contains 15 residues. V shed 5 bases and J shed 0 bases, with 12 bases lying between them. The CDR3 nucleotides are TGCGCCAGCAGACCCAACACCCTTAGCAATCAGCCCCAGCATTTT. Translation: CASRPNTLSNQPQHF.

This clone was seen a single time. The chain carries TRBV6-2 or TRBV6-3 and TRBJ1-5, with D perhaps matching TRBD1 (6 bases). The CDR3 runs 14 residues. The germline gives CDR1 MNHEY, CDR2 SVGEGT. V lost 6 bases, J lost 7 bases, and 16 bases lay in between. The CDR3: CASSHGGGRQPQHF. In DNA, the CDR3 is TGTGCCAGCAGCCACGGAGGGGGACGGCAGCCCCAGCATTTT.

The V call is TRBV28, the J call TRBJ1-2; the D gene is possibly TRBD1 (6 bases). This CDR3 comprises 14 residues. The V gene's germline CDR1 is MDHEN and CDR2 SYDVKM. Trimming cost V 3 bases and J 4 bases, with 12 bases left between them. In DNA, the CDR3 is TGTGCCAGCAGTTTGGTTCAGGGGACCTATGGCTACACCTTC. This translates into CASSLVQGTYGYTF.

The V and J genes are TRBV5-4 and TRBJ2-3; 9 bases match TRBD1. The J segment lost 2 bases and the V segment lost 1 base, leaving 5 bases of the junction unmatched. Looked up from germline, CDR1 is SGHNT and CDR2 is YYREEE (reference sequence). The CDR3 loop spans 16 amino acids. The CDR3 loop reads CASSLKTGGTTDTQYF. In DNA, the CDR3 is TGTGCCAGCAGCTTGAAGACAGGGGGGACCACAGATACGCAGTATTTT.

V and J are TRBV20-1 and TRBJ2-7; D is possibly TRBD1 or TRBD2 (5 bases each). The germline V and J ends were trimmed by 3 bases and 9 bases, with 21 bases remaining between them. Germline lookup yields CDR1 DFQATT and CDR2 SNEGSKA (reference sequence). There are 14 residues in the CDR3. The CDR3 protein is CSASKGTESWGQYF. In DNA, the CDR3 is TGCAGTGCTAGTAAAGGGACGGAGTCCTGGGGGCAGTACTTC.

The chain combines TRBV6-2 or TRBV6-3 with TRBJ1-2; 7 bases are shared with TRBD1. J was trimmed by 2 bases and V by 5 bases; bases with no gene match: 11. CDR1 and CDR2 from the germline V gene are MNHEY and SVGEGT. The CDR3 length is 16 residues. The CDR3 region is CASSTRDSQKNYGYTF. The CDR3 DNA reads TGTGCCAGCAGTACTCGGGACAGTCAAAAGAACTATGGCTACACCTTC.

V and J are TRBV6-5 and TRBJ1-1; no reliable D call. The germline gives CDR1 MNHEY, CDR2 SVGAGI. Trimming shortened V by 8 bases and J by 0 bases, and 7 bases separated the two germline ends. The CDR3 length is 12 residues. CDR3 in DNA: TGTGCCAGCTCTGACTTGAACACTGAAGCTTTCTTT. Amino acids: CASSDLNTEAFF.

The chain combines TRBV28 with TRBJ1-1, with a possible D match to TRBD1 (6 bases). Trimming took off 8 bases at V and 0 bases at J, with 10 bases between the two ends. CDR3 length: 13 amino acids. Looked up from germline, CDR1 is MDHEN and CDR2 is SYDVKM. The CDR3 coding sequence is TGTGCCAGCGAGGACAGTTTGAACACTGAAGCTTTCTTT. This sequence encodes CASEDSLNTEAFF. Full variable domain (rest looked up from reference TRBV28 and TRBJ1-1): DVKVTQSSRYLVKRTGEKVFLECVQDMDHENMFWYRQDPGLGLRLIYFSYDVKMKEKGDIPEGYSVSREKKERFSLILESASTNQTSMYLCASEDSLNTEAFFGQGTRLTVV.

The chain has TRBV19 and TRBJ2-5; tentatively, D is TRBD2 (6 bases). The germline V gene encodes CDR1 LNHDA and CDR2 SQIVND (reference sequence). V lost 3 bases to trimming and J lost 1 base, with 12 bases between them. CDR3 length: 15 residues. The CDR3 protein is CASSMGSGPQETQYF. Here the CDR3 DNA reads TGTGCCAGTAGTATGGGTAGCGGCCCCCAAGAGACCCAGTACTTC.